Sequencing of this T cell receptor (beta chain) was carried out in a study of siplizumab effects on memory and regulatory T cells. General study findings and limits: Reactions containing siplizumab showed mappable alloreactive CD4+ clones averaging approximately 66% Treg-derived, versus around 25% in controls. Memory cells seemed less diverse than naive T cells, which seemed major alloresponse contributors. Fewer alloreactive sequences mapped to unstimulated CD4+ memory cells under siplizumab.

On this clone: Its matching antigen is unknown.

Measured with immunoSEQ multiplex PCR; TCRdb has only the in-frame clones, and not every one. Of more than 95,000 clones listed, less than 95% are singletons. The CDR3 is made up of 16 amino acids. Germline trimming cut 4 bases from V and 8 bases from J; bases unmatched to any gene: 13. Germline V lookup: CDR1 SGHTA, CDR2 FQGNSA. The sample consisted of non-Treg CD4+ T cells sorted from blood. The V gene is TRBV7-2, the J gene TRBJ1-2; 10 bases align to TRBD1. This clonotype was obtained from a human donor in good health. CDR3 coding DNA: TGTGCCAGCAGCTCCGACACCGGGACAGGGGCGGGGGGCTACACCTTC. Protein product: CASSSDTGTGAGGYTF.